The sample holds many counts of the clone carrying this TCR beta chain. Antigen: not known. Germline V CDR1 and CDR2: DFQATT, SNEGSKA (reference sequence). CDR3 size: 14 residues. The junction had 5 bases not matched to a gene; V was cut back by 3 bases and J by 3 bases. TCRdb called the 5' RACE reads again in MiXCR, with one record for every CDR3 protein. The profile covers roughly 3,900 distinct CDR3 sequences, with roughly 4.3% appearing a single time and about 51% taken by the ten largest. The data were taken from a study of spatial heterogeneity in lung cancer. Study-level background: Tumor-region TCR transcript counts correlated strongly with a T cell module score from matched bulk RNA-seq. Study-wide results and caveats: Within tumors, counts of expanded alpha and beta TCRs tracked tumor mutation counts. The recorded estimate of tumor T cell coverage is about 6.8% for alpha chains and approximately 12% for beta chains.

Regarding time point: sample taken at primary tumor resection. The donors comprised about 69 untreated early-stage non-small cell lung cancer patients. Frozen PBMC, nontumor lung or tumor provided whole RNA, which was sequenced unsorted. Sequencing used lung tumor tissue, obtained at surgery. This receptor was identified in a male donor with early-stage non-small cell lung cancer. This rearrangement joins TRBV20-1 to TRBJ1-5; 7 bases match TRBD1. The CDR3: CSASQGGANQPQHF. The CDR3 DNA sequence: TGCAGTGCTAGTCAGGGGGGCGCCAATCAGCCCCAGCATTTT.